The source of this T cell receptor (beta chain) is a study of cytomegalovirus exposure and HLA in healthy donors. Not recorded for this donor was the CMV serostatus. The PCR had 60 Vbeta and 13 Jbeta primers. Profiled with immunoSEQ multiplex PCR; TCRdb holds only in-frame clones, not every one. The sample has around 150,000 clones, approximately 70% seen once. J was trimmed by 4 bases and V by 8 bases; bases with no gene match: 10. Germline CDR1 is MDHEN and CDR2 is SYDVKM. This CDR3 is built from 16 residues. This chain connects TRBV28 to TRBJ2-6; 8 bases are a match to TRBD1. The sample comprised PBMCs. This receptor was taken from a human donor in good health. CDR3 coding DNA: TGTGCCAGCCTCGGTCAGGGGGCGCGAGGGGCCAACGTCCTGACTTTC. It yields the protein CASLGQGARGANVLTF.